This is a list of T cell receptor beta chains from one sample in a study of blood T cell repertoires in COVID-19. Clones were read by immunoSEQ multiplex PCR, and TCRdb kept only the in-frame ones, dropping some. The table lists about 75,000 clones, roughly 88% of them singletons. Input material: peripheral blood. The receptors shown here come from a woman between 45 and 65 years old with acute or convalescent COVID-19. Each CDR3 is given with its conserved first and last residue. Each record gives: V gene, clone size, D gene, J gene, CDR3 protein, CDR3 DNA. A D gene is named only where the DNA matches it firmly. Not all rows give a size; the values are once, few, many and, for expanded clones, a class.

TRBV5-1	-	-	TRBJ2-5	CASSLQGTLETQYF	TGCGCCAGCAGCTTACAGGGGACTCTCGAGACCCAGTACTTC
TRBV7-3	-	TRBD2	TRBJ2-1	CASSLIGTSDEQFF	TGTGCCAGCAGCTTAATAGGGACTAGCGATGAGCAGTTCTTC
TRBV6-6	-	-	TRBJ1-6	CASSYIEDSPLHF	TGTGCCAGCAGTTACATCGAGGATTCACCCCTCCACTTT
TRBV3-1/TRBV3-2	-	-	TRBJ2-5	CASSQVTGFKYF	TGTGCCAGCAGCCAAGTCACGGGTTTTAAGTACTTC
TRBV21-1	once	-	TRBJ2-1	CASSKGAGGDNEQFF	TGTGCCAGCAGCAAAGGGGCGGGAGGCGACAATGAGCAGTTCTTC
TRBV4-2	-	TRBD2	TRBJ2-1	CASSRSSGGGNEQFF	TGTGCCAGCAGCCGATCTAGCGGGGGGGGCAATGAGCAGTTCTTC
TRBV6-4	-	-	TRBJ1-1	CASSDGVIGGNTEAFF	TGTGCCAGCAGTGATGGGGTCATAGGAGGTAACACTGAAGCTTTCTTT
TRBV4-2	once	-	TRBJ1-5	CASSLGADNQPQHF	TGTGCCAGCAGCCTTGGGGCGGACAATCAGCCCCAGCATTTT
TRBV27	-	-	TRBJ2-7	CASIIPRQGKQYF	TGTGCCAGCATCATTCCGAGGCAGGGAAAGCAGTACTTC
TRBV7-2	-	TRBD1	TRBJ2-5	CASSSTGQGGETQYF	TGTGCCAGCAGCTCCACAGGACAGGGAGGAGAGACCCAGTACTTC
TRBV19	once	-	TRBJ1-5	CASSMTGSNQPQHF	TGTGCCAGTAGTATGACAGGTAGCAATCAGCCCCAGCATTTT
TRBV2	few	TRBD2	TRBJ2-7	CAGGEAGEGEQYF	TGTGCCGGAGGGGAAGCGGGAGAGGGCGAGCAGTACTTC
TRBV24-1	once	TRBD2	TRBJ2-3	CATSDPLAGERDTQYF	TGTGCCACCAGTGACCCTCTAGCGGGAGAGAGGGATACGCAGTATTTT
TRBV5-1	-	-	TRBJ2-5	CASSLGITGIETQYF	TGCGCCAGCAGCTTGGGTATCACAGGGATCGAGACCCAGTACTTC
TRBV11-2	-	-	TRBJ2-5	CASSFQGGNQETQYF	TGTGCCAGCAGCTTCCAGGGAGGTAACCAAGAGACCCAGTACTTC
TRBV7-3	-	TRBD1	TRBJ2-3	CASSPGTGRTDTQYF	TGTGCCAGCAGCCCCGGGACAGGGAGAACAGATACGCAGTATTTT
TRBV7-2	-	-	TRBJ2-2	CASSLVAGANTGELFF	TGTGCCAGCAGCTTAGTGGCGGGGGCAAACACCGGGGAGCTGTTTTTT
TRBV10-3	-	TRBD2	TRBJ2-1	CATVGLAGGLVF	TGTGCCACGGTGGGGTTGGCGGGGGGGTTGGTCTTC
TRBV7-2	-	-	TRBJ2-3	CASSQTVFADTQYF	TGTGCCAGCAGTCAAACGGTGTTCGCAGATACGCAGTATTTT
TRBV7-3	-	TRBD2	TRBJ2-1	CASPMRLADNEQFF	TGTGCCAGCCCCATGAGGCTAGCGGACAATGAGCAGTTCTTC
TRBV5-4	few	-	TRBJ2-7	CASSFSGSIYEQYF	TGTGCCAGCAGCTTTAGCGGTTCTATCTACGAGCAGTACTTC
TRBV7-2	-	-	TRBJ1-2	CASSLAQGSTASGYTF	TGTGCCAGCAGCTTAGCCCAGGGGTCAACCGCCTCTGGCTACACCTTC
TRBV11-2	once	TRBD1	TRBJ1-2	CASSSARDRGRGGYTF	TGTGCCAGCAGTTCCGCCCGGGACAGGGGACGGGGAGGCTACACCTTC
TRBV27	-	TRBD2	TRBJ2-1	CASSPGLAVFREQFF	TGTGCCAGCAGCCCCGGACTAGCGGTATTTCGTGAGCAGTTCTTC
TRBV11-2	few	-	TRBJ1-3	CASSSQNTIYF	TGTGCCAGCAGCTCCCAAAACACCATATATTTT
TRBV25-1	-	-	TRBJ1-1	CASSRNTEAFF	TGTGCCAGCAGCCGTAACACTGAAGCTTTCTTT
TRBV4-2	-	TRBD2	TRBJ2-2	CASSQGGGAGELFF	TGTGCCAGCAGCCAAGGTGGGGGGGCCGGGGAGCTGTTTTTT
TRBV6-6	-	TRBD1	TRBJ1-1	CASSTTISGGTEAFF	TGTGCCAGCAGCACCACCATATCAGGGGGCACTGAAGCTTTCTTT
TRBV6-5	-	-	TRBJ1-5	CASSLQGGRYQPQHF	TGTGCCAGCAGTTTACAGGGCGGGCGGTATCAGCCCCAGCATTTT
TRBV27	-	TRBD1	TRBJ1-2	CASSFGTGTTNYGYTF	TGTGCCAGCAGTTTTGGGACAGGGACCACTAACTATGGCTACACCTTC
TRBV29-1	-	TRBD2	TRBJ2-5	CSVGAGQETQYF	TGCAGCGTTGGAGCGGGGCAAGAGACCCAGTACTTC
TRBV18	-	-	TRBJ2-1	CASSPQGNNEQFF	TGTGCCAGCTCACCACAGGGGAACAATGAGCAGTTCTTC
TRBV4-2	-	-	TRBJ2-2	CASSQSSNFRTGELFF	TGTGCCAGCAGCCAGAGTTCCAATTTCAGGACCGGGGAGCTGTTTTTT
TRBV9	-	-	TRBJ1-1	CASSVGEGNTEAFF	TGTGCCAGCAGCGTAGGTGAGGGAAACACTGAAGCTTTCTTT
TRBV28	-	TRBD1	TRBJ1-1	CASSSDRAFVNTEAFF	TGTGCCAGCAGTTCCGACAGGGCATTTGTGAACACTGAAGCTTTCTTT
TRBV19	-	TRBD1	TRBJ2-7	CASSIVARDSKGYEQYF	TGTGCCAGTAGTATTGTGGCCCGGGACAGCAAGGGGTACGAGCAGTACTTC
TRBV12-3/TRBV12-4	-	-	TRBJ1-6	CASSFGNSPLHF	TGTGCCAGCAGTTTCGGTAATTCACCCCTCCACTTT
TRBV5-1	-	TRBD1	TRBJ2-4	CASSLSPWDSGNIQYF	TGCGCCAGCAGCTTGAGCCCTTGGGACAGTGGAAACATTCAGTACTTC
TRBV7-3	-	TRBD1	TRBJ2-6	CASSSLGGQVSSGANVLTF	TGTGCCAGCAGCTCTCTGGGTGGACAGGTATCCTCTGGGGCCAACGTCCTGACTTTC
TRBV6-1	-	-	TRBJ2-3	CASSESPWASRDTQYF	TGTGCCAGCAGTGAATCCCCGTGGGCTTCACGAGATACGCAGTATTTT
TRBV7-9	-	-	TRBJ2-5	CASSLGRGPETQYF	TGTGCCAGCAGCTTAGGGCGTGGGCCAGAGACCCAGTACTTC
TRBV5-1	-	-	TRBJ2-1	CASSLPGIYNEQFF	TGCGCCAGCAGCTTGCCAGGGATCTACAATGAGCAGTTCTTC
TRBV5-4	few	TRBD2	TRBJ2-1	CASSRTSGRNEQFF	TGTGCCAGCAGCCGGACTAGCGGGAGAAATGAGCAGTTCTTC
TRBV10-3	-	-	TRBJ2-2	CASLGREVTGELFF	TGTGCCAGCCTGGGCAGGGAAGTCACCGGGGAGCTGTTTTTT
TRBV20-1	-	TRBD1	TRBJ2-1	CSASRQGVAMKRFF	TGCAGTGCTAGTCGACAGGGGGTAGCAATGAAGCGGTTCTTC
TRBV6-2/TRBV6-3	once	-	TRBJ1-4	CASSYSMAGPEKLFF	TGTGCCAGCAGTTACTCGATGGCAGGTCCAGAAAAACTGTTTTTT
TRBV2	-	TRBD2	TRBJ2-3	CASSGLAGANTQYF	TGTGCCAGCAGTGGGCTAGCGGGAGCAAATACGCAGTATTTT
TRBV12-3/TRBV12-4	few	-	TRBJ2-7	CASGRGFTYEQYF	TGTGCCAGCGGGAGGGGGTTTACCTACGAGCAGTACTTC
TRBV10-3	-	-	TRBJ2-5	CAISAQGRETQYF	TGTGCCATCAGTGCACAGGGGAGGGAGACCCAGTACTTC
TRBV7-2	-	TRBD2	TRBJ2-3	CASSSLAGGYSTDTQYF	TGTGCCAGCAGTTCACTAGCGGGAGGTTATAGCACAGATACGCAGTATTTT